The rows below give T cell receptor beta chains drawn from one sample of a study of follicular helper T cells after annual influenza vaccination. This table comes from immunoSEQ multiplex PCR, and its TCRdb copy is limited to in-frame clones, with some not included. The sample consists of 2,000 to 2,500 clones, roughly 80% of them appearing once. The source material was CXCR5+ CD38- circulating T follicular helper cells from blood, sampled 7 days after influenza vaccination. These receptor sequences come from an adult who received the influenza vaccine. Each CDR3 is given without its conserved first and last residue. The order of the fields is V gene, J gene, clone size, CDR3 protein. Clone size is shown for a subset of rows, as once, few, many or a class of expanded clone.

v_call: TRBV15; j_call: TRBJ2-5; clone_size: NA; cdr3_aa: ATSRGDWEGQETQY
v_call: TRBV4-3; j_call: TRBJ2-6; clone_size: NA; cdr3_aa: ASSHGGSGRLSGANVLT
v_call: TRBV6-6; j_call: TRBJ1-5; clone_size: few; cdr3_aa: ASRPGQGNQPQH
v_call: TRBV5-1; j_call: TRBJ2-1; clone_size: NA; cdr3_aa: ASSLALGGDPNYNEQF
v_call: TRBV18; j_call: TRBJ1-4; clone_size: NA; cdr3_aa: ASSRSQGGEKLF
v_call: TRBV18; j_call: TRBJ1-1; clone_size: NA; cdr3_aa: ASSPNPPGARTEAF
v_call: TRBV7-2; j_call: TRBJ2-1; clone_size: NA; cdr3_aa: ASSFSRNNEQF
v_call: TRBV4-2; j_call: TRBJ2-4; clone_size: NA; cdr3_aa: ASSHNKNIQY
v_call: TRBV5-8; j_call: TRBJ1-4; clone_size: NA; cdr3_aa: ASTPRSSATNEKLF
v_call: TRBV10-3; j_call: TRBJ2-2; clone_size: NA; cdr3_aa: AIRPGDTGELF
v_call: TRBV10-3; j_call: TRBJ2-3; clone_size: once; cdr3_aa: ATLAGGPTDTQY
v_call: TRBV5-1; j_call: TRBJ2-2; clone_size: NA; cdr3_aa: ASRPTGISTGELF
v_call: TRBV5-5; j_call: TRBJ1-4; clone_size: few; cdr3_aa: ASSSSVRVGKLF
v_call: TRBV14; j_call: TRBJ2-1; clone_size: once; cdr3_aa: ASSLIQGAEQF
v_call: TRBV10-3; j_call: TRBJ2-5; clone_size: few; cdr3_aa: AISAGSGKQETQY
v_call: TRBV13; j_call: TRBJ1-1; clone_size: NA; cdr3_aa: ASSLRGDPTEKAF
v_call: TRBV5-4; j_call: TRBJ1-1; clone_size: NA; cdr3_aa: ASSSRTGNTEAF
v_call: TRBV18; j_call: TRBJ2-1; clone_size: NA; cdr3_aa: ASSPPTPSRNEQF
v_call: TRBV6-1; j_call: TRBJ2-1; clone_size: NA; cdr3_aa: ASGWRGRNEQF
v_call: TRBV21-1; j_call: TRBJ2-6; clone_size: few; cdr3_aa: ASSAMSGRSGANVLT
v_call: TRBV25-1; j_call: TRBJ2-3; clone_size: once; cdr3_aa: ASSDLAGKGSAQY
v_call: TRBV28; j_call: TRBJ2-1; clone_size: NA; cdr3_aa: ASIQGGSSYNEQF
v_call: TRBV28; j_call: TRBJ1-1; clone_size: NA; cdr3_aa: ASSSPGQAF
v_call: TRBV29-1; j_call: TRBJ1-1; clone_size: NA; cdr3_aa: SVVATGVISTEAF
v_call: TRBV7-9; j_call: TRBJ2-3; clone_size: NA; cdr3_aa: ASSRDLPTQY
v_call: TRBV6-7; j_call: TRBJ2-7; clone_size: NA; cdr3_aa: ASSSPSGTGDTSSYEQY
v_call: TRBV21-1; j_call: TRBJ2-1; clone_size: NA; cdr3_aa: ASTSHWYRDNEQF
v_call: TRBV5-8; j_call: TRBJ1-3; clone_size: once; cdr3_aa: ASSPPGQHSGNTIY
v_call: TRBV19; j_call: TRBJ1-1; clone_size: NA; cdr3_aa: ASSQTGVATEAF
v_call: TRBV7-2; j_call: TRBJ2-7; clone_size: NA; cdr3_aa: ASSPNTYEQY
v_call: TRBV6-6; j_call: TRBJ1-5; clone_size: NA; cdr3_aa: ASSSLREPQH
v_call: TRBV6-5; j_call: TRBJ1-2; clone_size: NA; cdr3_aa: ASSRKPGQGYGYT
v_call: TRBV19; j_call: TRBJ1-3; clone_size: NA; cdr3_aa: ASSNETGSSGNTIY
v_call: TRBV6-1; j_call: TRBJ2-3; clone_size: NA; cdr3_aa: ASSSRDRTDTQY
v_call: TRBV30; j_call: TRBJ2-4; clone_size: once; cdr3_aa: AWMAGSRNIQY
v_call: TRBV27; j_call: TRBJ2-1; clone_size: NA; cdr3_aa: ASRSRPGHSNEQF
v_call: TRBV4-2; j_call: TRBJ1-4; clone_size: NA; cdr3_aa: ASSQTGGNEKLF
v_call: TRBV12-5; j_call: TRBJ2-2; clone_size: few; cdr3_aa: ASGAIAGGTTGELF
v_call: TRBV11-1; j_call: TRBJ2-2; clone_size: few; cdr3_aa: ASSLATSGGELF
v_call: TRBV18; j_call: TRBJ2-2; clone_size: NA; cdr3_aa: ASSPLLSGYGTGELF
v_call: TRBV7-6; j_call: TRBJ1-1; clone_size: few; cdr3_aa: ASVGIYMNTEAF